Here is one TCR beta chain with its context. The antigen remains undetermined. A read error may produce the germline difference seen at one junction end. The CDR3 consists of 21 residues. CDR1 and CDR2 from the germline V gene are LGHNT and FRNRAP. This sample is part of a study of shared clonotypes between healthy human individuals. General observations from the study: Naive subsets generally exceeded memory subsets in estimated richness.

Per the authors' pipeline: Owing to the provision of junction-only sequences devoid of quality scores by immunoSEQ, filtering differed. Produced via immunoSEQ multiplex PCR; TCRdb's table is partial and in-frame only. V and J calls and clone size follow that table, whereas D and trimming were derived from the DNA. Found here are under 2,000,000 clones, approximately 94% of them singletons; the top ten hold more than 0.9%. Cells designated naive CD8 were CD45RO-negative and were positively selected for CCR7, with terminally differentiated effector memory CD45RA+ cells excluded. The chain carries TRBV12-5 and TRBJ2-2; 14 bases fit TRBD2. The sequence came from a man between 18 and 29 years old in good health. Sequencing was done on a sample of naive CD8+ T cells sorted from blood. The CDR3 sequence is CTSGSLRTTSGRALNTGELFF. DNA of the CDR3: TGTACTAGTGGTTCCCTCCGTACGACTAGCGGGAGGGCCTTGAACACCGGGGAGCTGTTTTTT.